This T cell receptor beta chain was sequenced for a study of T cells after yellow fever vaccination. TCR cDNA was made by 5'RACE template switching, adding a universal primer site and UMIs. TCRdb used MiXCR to reprocess the 5' RACE reads, holding one entry per CDR3 protein. The table shows under 300,000 distinct CDR3 sequences, with about 7% occurring only once. Germline V gene data show CDR1 as SGHAT and CDR2 as FQNNGV. Trimming took 8 bases from V and 2 from J, leaving 15 bases between them. This CDR3 has 14 amino acids. This clonotype was detected a few times. Its antigen remains unidentified. Findings of the study overall: One caveat is that FACS-sorted repertoires could contain abundant clonotypes contaminating from the bulk population. Overlap between CD4 and CD8 compartments was detected for a small share of clonotypes.

This sample comprised CD4+ T cells sorted from PBMCs, obtained 15 days after the yellow fever booster vaccination. V usage is TRBV11-2 and J usage is TRBJ2-5; D may be TRBD2 (5 bases). The TCR was taken from a man under 40 who received the YFV17D yellow fever vaccine. CDR3 in amino acids: CASSRDYTQETQYF. The CDR3 nucleotides are TGTGCCAGCTCTAGAGACTATACTCAAGAGACCCAGTACTTC.